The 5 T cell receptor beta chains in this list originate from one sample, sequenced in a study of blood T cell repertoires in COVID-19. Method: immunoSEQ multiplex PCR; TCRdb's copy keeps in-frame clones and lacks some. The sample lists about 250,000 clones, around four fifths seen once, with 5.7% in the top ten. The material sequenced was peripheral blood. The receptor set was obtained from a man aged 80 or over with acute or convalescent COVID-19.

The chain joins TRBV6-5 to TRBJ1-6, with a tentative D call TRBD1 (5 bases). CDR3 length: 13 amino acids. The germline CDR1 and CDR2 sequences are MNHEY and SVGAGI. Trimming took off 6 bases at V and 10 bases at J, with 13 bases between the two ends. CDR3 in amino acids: CASSPGRGSPLHF. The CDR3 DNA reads TGTGCCAGCAGCCCCGGTAGGGGATCACCCCTCCACTTT.

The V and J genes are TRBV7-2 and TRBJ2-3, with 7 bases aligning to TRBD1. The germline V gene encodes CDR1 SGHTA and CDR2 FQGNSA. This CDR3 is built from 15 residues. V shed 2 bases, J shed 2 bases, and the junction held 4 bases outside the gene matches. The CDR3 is CASSLMQGDTDTQYF. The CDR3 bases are TGTGCCAGCAGCTTAATGCAGGGGGACACAGATACGCAGTATTTT.

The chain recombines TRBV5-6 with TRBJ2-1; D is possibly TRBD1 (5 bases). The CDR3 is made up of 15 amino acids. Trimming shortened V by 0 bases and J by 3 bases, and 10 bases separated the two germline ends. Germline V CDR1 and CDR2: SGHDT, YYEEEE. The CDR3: CASSLGGSNYNEQFF. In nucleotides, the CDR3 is TGTGCCAGCAGCTTGGGGGGCTCGAACTACAATGAGCAGTTCTTC.

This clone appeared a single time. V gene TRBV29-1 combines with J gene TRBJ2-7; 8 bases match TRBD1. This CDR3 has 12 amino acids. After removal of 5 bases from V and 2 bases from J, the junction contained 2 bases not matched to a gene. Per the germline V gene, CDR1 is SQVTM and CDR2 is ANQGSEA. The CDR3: CSVRTGTYEQYF. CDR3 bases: TGCAGCGTTCGGACAGGGACCTACGAGCAGTACTTC.

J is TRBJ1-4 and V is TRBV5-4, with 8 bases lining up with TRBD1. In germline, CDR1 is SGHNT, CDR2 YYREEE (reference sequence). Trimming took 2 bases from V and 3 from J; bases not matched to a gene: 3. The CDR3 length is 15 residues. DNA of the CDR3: TGTGCCAGCAGCTTAAAGACAGGGGCTAATGAAAAACTGTTTTTT. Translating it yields CASSLKTGANEKLFF.